This T cell receptor (beta chain) emerged from a study of CD8 T cells in Susac syndrome. CDR3 length: 11 residues. Trimming took 3 bases from V and 7 from J, leaving 5 bases between them. Germline V CDR1 and CDR2: SGHDN, FVKESK. Reverse transcription of 0.5 to 1 ug RNA used random hexamers. Via MiXCR, TCRdb re-called the immunoSEQ multiplex PCR reads, giving one row per CDR3 protein. The table lists roughly 200,000 distinct CDR3 sequences, approximately 95% of them singletons. The patients who served as multiple sclerosis controls were treatment-naive and had stable or active relapsing-remitting disease that fulfilled the revised McDonald criteria.

The TCR originated in a human donor with multiple sclerosis. This chain uses TRBV14 with TRBJ2-3; D remains ambiguous. The sample taken for sequencing was CD4+ T cells from PBMCs. CDR3 in amino acids: CASSHGYTQYF. The CDR3 nucleotides read TGTGCCAGCAGCCACGGATATACGCAGTATTTT.